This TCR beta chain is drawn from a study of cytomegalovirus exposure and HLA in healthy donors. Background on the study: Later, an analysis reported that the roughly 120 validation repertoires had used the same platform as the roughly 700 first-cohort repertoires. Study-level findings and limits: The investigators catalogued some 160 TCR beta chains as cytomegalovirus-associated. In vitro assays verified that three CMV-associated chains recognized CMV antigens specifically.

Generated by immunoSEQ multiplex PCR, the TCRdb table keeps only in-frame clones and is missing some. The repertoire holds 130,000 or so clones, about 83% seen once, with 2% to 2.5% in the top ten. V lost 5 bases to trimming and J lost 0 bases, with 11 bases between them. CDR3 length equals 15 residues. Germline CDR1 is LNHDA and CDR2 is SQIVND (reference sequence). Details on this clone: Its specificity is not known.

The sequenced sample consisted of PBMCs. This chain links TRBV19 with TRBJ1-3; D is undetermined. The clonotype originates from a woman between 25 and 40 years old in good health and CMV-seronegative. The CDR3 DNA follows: TGTGCCAGTAGTGAGCAACGTCGCTCTGGAAACACCATATATTTT. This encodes CASSEQRRSGNTIYF.